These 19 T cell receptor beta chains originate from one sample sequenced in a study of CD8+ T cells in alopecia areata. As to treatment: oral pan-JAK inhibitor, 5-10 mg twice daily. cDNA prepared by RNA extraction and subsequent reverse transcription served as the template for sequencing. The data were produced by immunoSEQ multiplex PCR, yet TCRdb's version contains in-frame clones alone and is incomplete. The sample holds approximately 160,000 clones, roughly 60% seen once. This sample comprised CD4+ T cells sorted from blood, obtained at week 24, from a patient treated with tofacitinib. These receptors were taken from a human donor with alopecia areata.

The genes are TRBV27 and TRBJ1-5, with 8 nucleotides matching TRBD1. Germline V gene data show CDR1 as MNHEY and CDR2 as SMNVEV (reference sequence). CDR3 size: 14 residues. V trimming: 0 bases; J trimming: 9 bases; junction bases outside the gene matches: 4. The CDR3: CASSLSVQGGPQHF. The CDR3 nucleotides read TGTGCCAGCAGTTTATCCGTACAGGGGGGGCCCCAGCATTTT.

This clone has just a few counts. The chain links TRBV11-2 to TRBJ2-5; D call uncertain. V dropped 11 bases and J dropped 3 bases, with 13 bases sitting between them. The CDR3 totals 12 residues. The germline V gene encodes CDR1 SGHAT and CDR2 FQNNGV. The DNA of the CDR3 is TGTGCCTCTGGGGTAGCTGAAGAGACCCAGTACTTC. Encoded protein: CASGVAEETQYF. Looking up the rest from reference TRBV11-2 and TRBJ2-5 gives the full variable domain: EAGVAQSPRYKIIEKRQSVAFWCNPISGHATLYWYQQILGQGPKLLIQFQNNGVVDDSQLPKDRFSAERLKGVDSTLKIQPAKLEDSAVYLCASGVAEETQYFGPGTRLLVL.

CDR3 loop: CASSILGELFF. The CDR3 DNA is TGTGCCAGTAGTATCCTCGGGGAGCTGTTTTTT. The chain is built from TRBV19 and TRBJ2-2; D is uncertain. V dropped 3 bases and J dropped 7 bases, with 3 bases sitting between them. The germline V gene has CDR1 LNHDA and CDR2 SQIVND (reference sequence). CDR3 length: 11 residues.

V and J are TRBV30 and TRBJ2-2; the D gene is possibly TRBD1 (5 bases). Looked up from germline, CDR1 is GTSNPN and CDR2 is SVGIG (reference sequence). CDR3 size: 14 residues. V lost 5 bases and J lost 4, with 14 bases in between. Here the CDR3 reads CAWGNTGSTGELFF. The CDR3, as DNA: TGTGCCTGGGGAAATACAGGCTCCACCGGGGAGCTGTTTTTT.

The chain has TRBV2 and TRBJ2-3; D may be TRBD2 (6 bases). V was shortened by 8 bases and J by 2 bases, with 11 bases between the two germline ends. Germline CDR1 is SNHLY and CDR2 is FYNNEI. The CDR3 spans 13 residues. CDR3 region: CASELAPTDTQYF. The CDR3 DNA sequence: TGTGCCAGCGAGCTAGCGCCCACAGATACGCAGTATTTT.

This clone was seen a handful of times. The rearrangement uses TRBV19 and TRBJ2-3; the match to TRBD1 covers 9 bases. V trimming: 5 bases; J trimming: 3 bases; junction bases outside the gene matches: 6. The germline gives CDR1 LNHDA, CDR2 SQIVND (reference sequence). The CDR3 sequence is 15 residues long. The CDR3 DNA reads TGTGCCAGTAGTCGAGGGACAGGGAGAACAGATACGCAGTATTTT. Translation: CASSRGTGRTDTQYF.

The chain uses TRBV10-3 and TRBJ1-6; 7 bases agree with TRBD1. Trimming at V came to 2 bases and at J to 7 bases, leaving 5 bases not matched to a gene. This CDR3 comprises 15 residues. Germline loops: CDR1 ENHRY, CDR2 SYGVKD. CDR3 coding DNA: TGTGCCATCAGTGAGGCAGGGGGATGGAATTCACCCCTCCACTTT. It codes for CAISEAGGWNSPLHF.

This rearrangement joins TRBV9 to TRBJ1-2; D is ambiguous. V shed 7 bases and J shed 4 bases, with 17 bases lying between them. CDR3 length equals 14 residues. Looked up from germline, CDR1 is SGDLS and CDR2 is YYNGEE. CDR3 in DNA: TGTGCCAGCGGTCAGGTTTTAGTAGGCTATGGCTACACCTTC. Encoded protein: CASGQVLVGYGYTF.

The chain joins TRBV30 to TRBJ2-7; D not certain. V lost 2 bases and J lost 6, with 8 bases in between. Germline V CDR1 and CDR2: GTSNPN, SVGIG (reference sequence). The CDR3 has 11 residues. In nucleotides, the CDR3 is TGTGCCTGGAGTAAGGGTAGCGAGCAGTACTTC. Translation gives CAWSKGSEQYF.

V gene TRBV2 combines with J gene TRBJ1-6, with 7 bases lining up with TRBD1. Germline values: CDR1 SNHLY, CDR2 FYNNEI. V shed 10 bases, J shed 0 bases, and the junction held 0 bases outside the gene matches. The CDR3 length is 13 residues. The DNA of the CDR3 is TGTGCCACAGGGGGCTCCTATAATTCACCCCTCCACTTT. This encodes CATGGSYNSPLHF. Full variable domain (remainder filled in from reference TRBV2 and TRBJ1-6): EPEVTQTPSHQVTQMGQEVILRCVPISNHLYFYWYRQILGQKVEFLVSFYNNEISEKSEIFDDQFSVERPDGSNFTLKIRSTKLEDSAMYFCATGGSYNSPLHFGNGTRLTVT.

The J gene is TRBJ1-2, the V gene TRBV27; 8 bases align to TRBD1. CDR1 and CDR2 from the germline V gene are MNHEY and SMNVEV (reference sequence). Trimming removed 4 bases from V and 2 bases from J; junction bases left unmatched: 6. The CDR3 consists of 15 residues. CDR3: CASSSTTGANYGYTF. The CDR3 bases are TGTGCCAGCAGTTCCACGACAGGGGCGAACTATGGCTACACCTTC.

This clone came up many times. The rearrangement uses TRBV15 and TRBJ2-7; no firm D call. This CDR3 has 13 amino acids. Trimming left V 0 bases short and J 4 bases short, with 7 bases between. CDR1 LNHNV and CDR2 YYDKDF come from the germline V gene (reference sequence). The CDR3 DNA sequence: TGTGCCACCAGCAGAGATCGCAGATACGAGCAGTACTTC. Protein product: CATSRDRRYEQYF.

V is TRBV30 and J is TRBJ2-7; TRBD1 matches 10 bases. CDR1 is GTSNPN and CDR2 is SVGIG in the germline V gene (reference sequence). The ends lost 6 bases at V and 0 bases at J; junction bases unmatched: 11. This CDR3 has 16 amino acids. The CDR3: CACDRGLAWSSYEQYF. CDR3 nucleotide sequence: TGTGCCTGTGACAGGGGGCTAGCATGGAGCTCCTACGAGCAGTACTTC.

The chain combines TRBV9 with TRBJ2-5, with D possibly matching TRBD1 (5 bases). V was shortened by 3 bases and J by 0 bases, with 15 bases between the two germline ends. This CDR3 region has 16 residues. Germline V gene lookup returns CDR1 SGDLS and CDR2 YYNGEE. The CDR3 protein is CASSEQGILYQETQYF. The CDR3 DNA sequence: TGTGCCAGCAGCGAGCAGGGAATTCTGTACCAAGAGACCCAGTACTTC.

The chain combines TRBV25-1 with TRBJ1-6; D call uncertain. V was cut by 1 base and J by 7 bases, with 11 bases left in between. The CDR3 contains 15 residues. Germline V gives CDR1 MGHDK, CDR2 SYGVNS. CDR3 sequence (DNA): TGTGCCAGCAGTGAATCGAGGGTTGGGAATTCACCCCTCCACTTT. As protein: CASSESRVGNSPLHF.

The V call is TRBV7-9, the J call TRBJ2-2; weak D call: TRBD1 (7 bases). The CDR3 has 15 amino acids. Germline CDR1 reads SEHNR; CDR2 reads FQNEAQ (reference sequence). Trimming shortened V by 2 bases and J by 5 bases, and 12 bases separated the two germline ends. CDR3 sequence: CASSLSRGATGELFF. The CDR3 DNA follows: TGTGCCAGCAGCTTATCCAGGGGGGCTACCGGGGAGCTGTTTTTT.

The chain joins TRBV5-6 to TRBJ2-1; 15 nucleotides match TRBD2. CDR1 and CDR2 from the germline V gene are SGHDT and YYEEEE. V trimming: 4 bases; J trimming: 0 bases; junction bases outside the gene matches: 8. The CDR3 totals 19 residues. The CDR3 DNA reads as TGTGCCAGCAGCCGCCTGGGACTAGCGGGGGGCTCCTCCTACAATGAGCAGTTCTTC. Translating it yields CASSRLGLAGGSSYNEQFF. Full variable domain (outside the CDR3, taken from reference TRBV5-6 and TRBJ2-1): DAGVTQSPTHLIKTRGQQVTLRCSPKSGHDTVSWYQQALGQGPQFIFQYYEEEERQRGNFPDRFSGHQFPNYSSELNVNALLLGDSALYLCASSRLGLAGGSSYNEQFFGPGTRLTVL.

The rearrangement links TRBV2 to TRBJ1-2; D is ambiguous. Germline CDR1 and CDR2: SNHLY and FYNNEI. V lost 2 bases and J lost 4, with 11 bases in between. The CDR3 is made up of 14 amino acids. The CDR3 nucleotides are TGTGCCAGCAGTGAAAATTACGTGGCCTATGGCTACACCTTC. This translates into CASSENYVAYGYTF. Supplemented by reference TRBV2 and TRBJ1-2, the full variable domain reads EPEVTQTPSHQVTQMGQEVILRCVPISNHLYFYWYRQILGQKVEFLVSFYNNEISEKSEIFDDQFSVERPDGSNFTLKIRSTKLEDSAMYFCASSENYVAYGYTFGSGTRLTVV.

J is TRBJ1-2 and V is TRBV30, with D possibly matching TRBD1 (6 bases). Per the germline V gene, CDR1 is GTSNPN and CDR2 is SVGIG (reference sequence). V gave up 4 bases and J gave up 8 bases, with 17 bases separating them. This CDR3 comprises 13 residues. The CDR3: CAWTPWGARGYTF. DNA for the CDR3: TGTGCCTGGACGCCGTGGGGGGCGCGAGGCTACACCTTC.